This T cell receptor (beta chain) derives from a study of breast tumors, draining lymph nodes, adjacent tissues. Study-level points and caveats: Data fit most tumor T cells coming from lymph node, expanding in tumor. Luminal-like breast cancer showed significantly greater tumor-nontumor repertoire similarity than basal-like breast cancer did. That most tumor T cells come from lymph nodes remained unproven. Compared with lymph nodes, tumors were less diverse; compared with nontumor tissue, more.

Breast cancer patients provided tissue from their axillary draining lymph nodes. The germline CDR1 and CDR2 sequences are DFQATT and SNEGSKA (reference sequence). The V gene end was trimmed by 0 bases and the J gene end by 7 bases; junction bases not matched to a gene: 8. This CDR3 comprises 15 residues. Of note for this clonotype: No antigen is known for it.

TCRdb reprocessed the multiplex PCR reads with MiXCR, giving one entry per CDR3 protein. In the table there are approximately 90,000 distinct CDR3 sequences, around 30% of which are singletons. Input material: axillary lymph node tissue. V is TRBV20-1 and J is TRBJ1-2; 10 nucleotides line up with TRBD1. The clonotype originates from a female donor with breast cancer. Some clones in this sample may be carry-over from other donors' samples. The CDR3 is CSARDEGTGVIGYTF. The CDR3 region has the DNA TGCAGTGCTAGAGATGAGGGGACAGGGGTTATTGGCTACACCTTC.